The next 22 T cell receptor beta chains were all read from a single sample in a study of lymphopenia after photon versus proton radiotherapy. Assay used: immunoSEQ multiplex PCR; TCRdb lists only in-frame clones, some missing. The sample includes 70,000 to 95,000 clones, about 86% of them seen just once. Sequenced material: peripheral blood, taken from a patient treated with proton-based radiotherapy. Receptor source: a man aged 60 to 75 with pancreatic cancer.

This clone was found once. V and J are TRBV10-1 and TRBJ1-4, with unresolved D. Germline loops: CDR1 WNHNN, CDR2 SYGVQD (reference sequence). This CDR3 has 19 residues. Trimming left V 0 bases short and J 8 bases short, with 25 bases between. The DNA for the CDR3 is TGCGCCAGCAGTGAGTCAGGTAGTGAGGGCCCCTTTTTGGAGGAAAAACTGTTTTTT. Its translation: CASSESGSEGPFLEEKLFF.

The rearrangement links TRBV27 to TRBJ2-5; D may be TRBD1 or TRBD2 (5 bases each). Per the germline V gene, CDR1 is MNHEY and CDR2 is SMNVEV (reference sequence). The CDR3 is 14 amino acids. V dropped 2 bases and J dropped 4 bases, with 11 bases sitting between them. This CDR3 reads CASSLGTPGETQYF. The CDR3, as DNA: TGTGCCAGCAGTTTAGGGACCCCGGGAGAGACCCAGTACTTC.

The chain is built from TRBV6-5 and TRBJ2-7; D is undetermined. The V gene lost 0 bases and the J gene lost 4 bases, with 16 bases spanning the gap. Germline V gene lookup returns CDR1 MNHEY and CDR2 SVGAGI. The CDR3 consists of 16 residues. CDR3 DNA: TGTGCCAGCAGTTACTCAAGACCGGCCCGGGCATACGAGCAGTACTTC. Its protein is CASSYSRPARAYEQYF.

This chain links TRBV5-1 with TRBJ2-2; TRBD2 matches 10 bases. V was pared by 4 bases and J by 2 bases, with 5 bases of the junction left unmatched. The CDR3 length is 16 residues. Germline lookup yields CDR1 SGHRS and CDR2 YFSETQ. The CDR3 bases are TGCGCCAGCAGCCCAAGGACTAGCGGAAACACCGGGGAGCTGTTTTTT. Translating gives CASSPRTSGNTGELFF.

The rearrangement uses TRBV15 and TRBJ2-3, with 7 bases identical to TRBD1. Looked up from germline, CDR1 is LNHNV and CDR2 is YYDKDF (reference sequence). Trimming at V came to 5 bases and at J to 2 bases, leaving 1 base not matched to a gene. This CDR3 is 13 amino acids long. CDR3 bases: TGTGCCACCAGCGGACAGGCCACAGATACGCAGTATTTT. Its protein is CATSGQATDTQYF.

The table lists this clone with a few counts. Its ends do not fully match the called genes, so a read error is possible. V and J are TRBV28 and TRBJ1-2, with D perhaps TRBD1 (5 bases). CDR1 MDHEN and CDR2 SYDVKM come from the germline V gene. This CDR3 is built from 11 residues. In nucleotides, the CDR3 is TGTGCCAGCAGTCTGCATTTGGACATCTCCTTC. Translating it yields CASSLHLDISF.

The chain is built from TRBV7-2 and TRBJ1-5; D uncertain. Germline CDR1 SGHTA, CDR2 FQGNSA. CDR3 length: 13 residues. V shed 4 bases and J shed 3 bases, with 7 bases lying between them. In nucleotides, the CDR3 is TGTGCCAGCAGCTCCCAGGCCAATCAGCCCCAGCATTTT. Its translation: CASSSQANQPQHF.

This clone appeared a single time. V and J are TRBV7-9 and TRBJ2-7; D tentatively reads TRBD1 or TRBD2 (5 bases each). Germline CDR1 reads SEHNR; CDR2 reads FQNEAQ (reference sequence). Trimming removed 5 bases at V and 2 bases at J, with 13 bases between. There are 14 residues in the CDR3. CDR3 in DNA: TGTGCCAGCAGCCCCGACAGAGGGACCTACGAGCAGTACTTC. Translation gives CASSPDRGTYEQYF.

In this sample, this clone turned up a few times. The CDR3 DNA reads as TGTGCCACCCATTGGAACACTGAAGCTTTCTTT. Translation gives CATHWNTEAFF. V is TRBV2 and J is TRBJ1-1; D is unresolved. V lost 10 bases and J 1 base, leaving 7 bases between the germline ends. The CDR3 totals 11 residues. CDR1 SNHLY and CDR2 FYNNEI come from the germline V gene. The whole variable domain, filled in from reference TRBV2 and TRBJ1-1, reads EPEVTQTPSHQVTQMGQEVILRCVPISNHLYFYWYRQILGQKVEFLVSFYNNEISEKSEIFDDQFSVERPDGSNFTLKIRSTKLEDSAMYFCATHWNTEAFFGQGTRLTVV.

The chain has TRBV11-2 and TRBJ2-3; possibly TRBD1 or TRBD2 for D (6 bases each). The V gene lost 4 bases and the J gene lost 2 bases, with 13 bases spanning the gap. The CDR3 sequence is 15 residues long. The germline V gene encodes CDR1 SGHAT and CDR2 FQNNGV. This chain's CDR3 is CASSWTGGPTDTQYF. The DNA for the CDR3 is TGTGCCAGCAGCTGGACTGGGGGGCCCACAGATACGCAGTATTTT.

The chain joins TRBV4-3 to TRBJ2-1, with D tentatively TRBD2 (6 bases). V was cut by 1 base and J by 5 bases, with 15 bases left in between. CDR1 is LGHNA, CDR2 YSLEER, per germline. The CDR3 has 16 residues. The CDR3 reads CASSQVPGREDNEQFF. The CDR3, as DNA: TGCGCCAGCAGCCAAGTCCCGGGGCGGGAAGACAATGAGCAGTTCTTC.

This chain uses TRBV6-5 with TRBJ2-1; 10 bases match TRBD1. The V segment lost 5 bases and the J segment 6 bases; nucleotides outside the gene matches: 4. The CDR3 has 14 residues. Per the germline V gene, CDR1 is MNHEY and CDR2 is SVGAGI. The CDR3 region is CASSQDRGFNEQFF. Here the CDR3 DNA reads TGTGCCAGCAGTCAGGACAGGGGGTTCAATGAGCAGTTCTTC.

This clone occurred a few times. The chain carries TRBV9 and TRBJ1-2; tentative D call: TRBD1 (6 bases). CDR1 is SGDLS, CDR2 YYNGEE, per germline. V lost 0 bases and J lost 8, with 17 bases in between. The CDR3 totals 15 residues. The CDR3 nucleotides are TGTGCCAGCAGCGTAGGGGGGCGAGGGCTCGGAGGCTACACCTTC. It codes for CASSVGGRGLGGYTF.

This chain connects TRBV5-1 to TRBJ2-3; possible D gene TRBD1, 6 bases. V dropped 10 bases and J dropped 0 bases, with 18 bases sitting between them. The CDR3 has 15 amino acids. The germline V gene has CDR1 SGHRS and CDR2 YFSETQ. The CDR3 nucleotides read TGCGCCTCAGGGGAAGGGAAGTTTAGCACAGATACGCAGTATTTT. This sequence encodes CASGEGKFSTDTQYF. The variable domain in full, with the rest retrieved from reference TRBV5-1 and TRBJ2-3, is KAGVTQTPRYLIKTRGQQVTLSCSPISGHRSVSWYQQTPGQGLQFLFEYFSETQRNKGNFPGRFSGRQFSNSRSEMNVSTLELGDSALYLCASGEGKFSTDTQYFGPGTRLTVL.

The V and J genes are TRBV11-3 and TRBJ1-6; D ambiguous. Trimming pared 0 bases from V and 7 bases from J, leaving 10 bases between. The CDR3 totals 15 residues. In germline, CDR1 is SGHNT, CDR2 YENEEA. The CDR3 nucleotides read TGTGCCAGCAGCTTAGAATGGCAGACGAATTCACCCCTCCACTTT. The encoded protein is CASSLEWQTNSPLHF.

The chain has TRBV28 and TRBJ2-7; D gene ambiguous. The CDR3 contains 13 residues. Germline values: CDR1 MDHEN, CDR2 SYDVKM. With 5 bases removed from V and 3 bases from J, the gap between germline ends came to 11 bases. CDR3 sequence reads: CASSLNSNYEQYF. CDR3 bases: TGTGCCAGCAGTCTCAACAGTAACTACGAGCAGTACTTC.

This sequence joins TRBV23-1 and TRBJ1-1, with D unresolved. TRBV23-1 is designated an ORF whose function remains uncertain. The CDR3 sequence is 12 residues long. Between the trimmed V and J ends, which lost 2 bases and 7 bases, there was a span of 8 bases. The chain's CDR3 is CASSQRESEAFF. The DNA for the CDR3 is TGCGCCAGCAGTCAAAGGGAGAGTGAAGCTTTCTTT.

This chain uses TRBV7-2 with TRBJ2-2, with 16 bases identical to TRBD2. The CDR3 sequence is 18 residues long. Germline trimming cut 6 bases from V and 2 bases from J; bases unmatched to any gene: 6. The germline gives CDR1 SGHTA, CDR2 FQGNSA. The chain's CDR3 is CASRVGTSGRANTGELFF. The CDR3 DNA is TGTGCCAGCAGAGTCGGGACTAGCGGGAGGGCCAACACCGGGGAGCTGTTTTTT.

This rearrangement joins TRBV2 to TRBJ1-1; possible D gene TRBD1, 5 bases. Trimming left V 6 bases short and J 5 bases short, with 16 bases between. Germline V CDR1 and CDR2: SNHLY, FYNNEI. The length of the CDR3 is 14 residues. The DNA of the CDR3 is TGTGCCAGCAGCGAGCAGGGCAGGGTGACTGAAGCTTTCTTT. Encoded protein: CASSEQGRVTEAFF.

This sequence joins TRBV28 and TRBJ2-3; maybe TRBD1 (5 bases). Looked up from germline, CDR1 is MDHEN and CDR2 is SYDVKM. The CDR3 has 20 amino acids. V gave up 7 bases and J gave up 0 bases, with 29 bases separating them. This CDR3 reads CASIRKINRQPVKSTDTQYF. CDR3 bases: TGTGCCAGCATACGGAAGATCAACCGACAGCCCGTTAAAAGCACAGATACGCAGTATTTT.

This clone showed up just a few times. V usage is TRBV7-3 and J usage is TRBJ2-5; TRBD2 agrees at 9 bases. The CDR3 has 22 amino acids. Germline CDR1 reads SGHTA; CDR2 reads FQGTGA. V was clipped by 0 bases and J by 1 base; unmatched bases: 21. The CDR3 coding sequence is TGTGCCAGCAGCTTAACGTTAAGTTCGGTAGCGGGAGAAGAGTTCGGCCAAGAGACCCAGTACTTC. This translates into CASSLTLSSVAGEEFGQETQYF.

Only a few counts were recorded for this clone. The CDR3: CASSPSTGLADTDTQYF. The CDR3 coding sequence is TGTGCCAGCAGTCCTTCCACGGGACTAGCGGACACAGATACGCAGTATTTT. This chain connects TRBV28 to TRBJ2-3; TRBD2 matches at 11 bases. Per the germline V gene, CDR1 is MDHEN and CDR2 is SYDVKM. CDR3 length equals 17 residues. The junction had 9 bases not matched to a gene; V was cut back by 5 bases and J by 2 bases. Full variable domain (rest looked up from reference TRBV28 and TRBJ2-3): DVKVTQSSRYLVKRTGEKVFLECVQDMDHENMFWYRQDPGLGLRLIYFSYDVKMKEKGDIPEGYSVSREKKERFSLILESASTNQTSMYLCASSPSTGLADTDTQYFGPGTRLTVL.